Described below is a single T cell receptor beta chain sequence and its context. Its antigen remains unknown. This specimen belongs to a study of memory CD4+ T cells and cytomegalovirus serostatus. General observations from the study: Of 150 to 200 reported CMV TCRbeta sequences, about 67 were found in memory CD4+ repertoires.

The sort gate was single viable CD3+CD4+CD8-CD45RO+ cells for memory CD4+ T cells. Total CD4+ T cells were enriched by CD4 positive selection. The CDR3 spans 16 residues. Trimming removed 3 bases at V and 4 bases at J, with 13 bases between. In germline, CDR1 is SGHAT, CDR2 FQNNGV. Authors' analysis steps: After removing out-of-frame reads, around 2.2 million distinct TCRbeta sequences remained. Data came from immunoSEQ multiplex PCR; TCRdb stores just in-frame clones and leaves some out. That table gives V, J and clone size, and the DNA gave D and trimming. The sample gives about 41,000 clones, roughly 77% of which show up once; about 0.79% is in the top ten.

The chain combines TRBV11-2 with TRBJ2-6; no clear D gene. The sequence came from an adult in good health and CMV-seronegative. What was sequenced was memory CD4+ T cells from blood. CDR3 region: CASSFLVTPGANVLTF. CDR3 DNA: TGTGCCAGCAGCTTCCTCGTCACCCCCGGGGCCAACGTCCTGACTTTC.